The rows below give T cell receptor beta chains drawn from one sample of a study of T cells after yellow fever vaccination. Each CDR3 protein is one row after TCRdb ran MiXCR on the 5' RACE reads. The sample has about 220,000 distinct CDR3 sequences, less than 3.5% seen once; the top ten hold about 3.3%. Material: CD4+ T cells sorted from PBMCs, obtained 10 days after the yellow fever booster vaccination. All receptors come from a young man who received the YFV17D yellow fever vaccine. CDR3s include the opening cysteine and the closing phenylalanine or tryptophan. Fields, in order: clone size, J gene, D gene, V gene, CDR3 protein, CDR3 DNA. D genes are given only for firm matches. Clone size is shown for a subset of rows, as once, few, many or a class of expanded clone.

clone size: many; J gene: TRBJ2-7; D gene: .; V gene: TRBV4-3; CDR3 protein: CASSQGVHYEQYF; CDR3 DNA: TGCGCCAGCAGCCAAGGCGTCCACTACGAGCAGTACTTC
clone size: few; J gene: TRBJ1-6; D gene: .; V gene: TRBV12-3/TRBV12-4; CDR3 protein: CASSWEGPLHF; CDR3 DNA: TGTGCCAGCAGTTGGGAGGGACCCCTCCACTTT
clone size: few; J gene: TRBJ1-1; D gene: .; V gene: TRBV20-1; CDR3 protein: CSATSPQGTEAFF; CDR3 DNA: TGCAGTGCTACCTCCCCCCAGGGAACTGAAGCTTTCTTT
clone size: many; J gene: TRBJ2-5; D gene: .; V gene: TRBV20-1; CDR3 protein: CSARVTGKETQYF; CDR3 DNA: TGCAGTGCTAGAGTTACGGGGAAAGAGACCCAGTACTTC
clone size: .; J gene: TRBJ2-5; D gene: TRBD2; V gene: TRBV3-1; CDR3 protein: CASSQNPGTSSETQYF; CDR3 DNA: TGTGCCAGCAGCCAGAATCCCGGGACTAGTTCGGAGACCCAGTACTTC
clone size: many; J gene: TRBJ2-1; D gene: TRBD2; V gene: TRBV7-3; CDR3 protein: CASSPTLTSGGSSAWFF; CDR3 DNA: TGTGCCAGCAGCCCGACCCTGACTAGCGGGGGGTCCTCGGCTTGGTTCTTC
clone size: many; J gene: TRBJ2-2; D gene: .; V gene: TRBV19; CDR3 protein: CASRTGFNTGELFF; CDR3 DNA: TGTGCCAGTAGAACAGGGTTCAACACCGGGGAGCTGTTTTTT
clone size: .; J gene: TRBJ2-3; D gene: .; V gene: TRBV10-3; CDR3 protein: CAISVTVTSTDTQYF; CDR3 DNA: TGTGCCATCAGTGTTACGGTGACTAGCACAGATACGCAGTATTTT
clone size: many; J gene: TRBJ2-5; D gene: TRBD1; V gene: TRBV5-1; CDR3 protein: CASTNPEGAGETQYF; CDR3 DNA: TGCGCCAGCACCAATCCTGAGGGGGCTGGGGAGACCCAGTACTTC
clone size: many; J gene: TRBJ1-5; D gene: .; V gene: TRBV29-1; CDR3 protein: CSVRDGNQPQHF; CDR3 DNA: TGCAGCGTTCGGGACGGCAATCAGCCCCAGCATTTT
clone size: few; J gene: TRBJ1-6; D gene: TRBD1; V gene: TRBV5-6; CDR3 protein: CASSWTGPNNSPLHF; CDR3 DNA: TGTGCCAGCAGCTGGACAGGGCCTAATAATTCACCCCTCCACTTT
clone size: many; J gene: TRBJ2-1; D gene: TRBD2; V gene: TRBV10-3; CDR3 protein: CAIRTSGGAWEQFF; CDR3 DNA: TGTGCCATCAGAACTAGCGGGGGGGCTTGGGAGCAGTTCTTC
clone size: .; J gene: TRBJ2-2; D gene: TRBD2; V gene: TRBV6-5; CDR3 protein: CASSYSGSGGTNTGELFF; CDR3 DNA: TGTGCCAGCAGTTACTCGGGAAGCGGGGGAACCAACACCGGGGAGCTGTTTTTT
clone size: few; J gene: TRBJ1-6; D gene: .; V gene: TRBV5-1; CDR3 protein: CASSLRTEDSPLHF; CDR3 DNA: TGCGCCAGCAGCTTGAGGACGGAAGATTCACCCCTCCACTTT
clone size: many; J gene: TRBJ2-3; D gene: TRBD2; V gene: TRBV11-2; CDR3 protein: CASSLRRGGRDTQYF; CDR3 DNA: TGTGCCAGCAGCTTAAGGCGGGGGGGCCGAGATACGCAGTATTTT
clone size: many; J gene: TRBJ2-1; D gene: .; V gene: TRBV11-2; CDR3 protein: CASSFSGDEQFF; CDR3 DNA: TGTGCCAGCAGCTTTTCGGGAGATGAGCAGTTCTTC
clone size: .; J gene: TRBJ2-3; D gene: TRBD2; V gene: TRBV7-9; CDR3 protein: CASSLTSGDPQYF; CDR3 DNA: TGTGCCAGCAGCCTAACTAGCGGCGATCCGCAGTATTTT
clone size: many; J gene: TRBJ2-1; D gene: .; V gene: TRBV9; CDR3 protein: CASSVGESSYNEQFF; CDR3 DNA: TGTGCCAGCAGCGTCGGAGAGAGCTCCTACAATGAGCAGTTCTTC
clone size: many; J gene: TRBJ1-1; D gene: .; V gene: TRBV5-1; CDR3 protein: CASSPDGNTEAFF; CDR3 DNA: TGCGCCAGCAGCCCGGACGGGAACACTGAAGCTTTCTTT
clone size: many; J gene: TRBJ2-3; D gene: TRBD1; V gene: TRBV5-5; CDR3 protein: CASSRQGTDTQYF; CDR3 DNA: TGTGCCAGCAGCCGACAGGGTACGGATACGCAGTATTTT
clone size: few; J gene: TRBJ2-2; D gene: TRBD2; V gene: TRBV28; CDR3 protein: CASSLWPGGETGELFF; CDR3 DNA: TGTGCCAGCAGTTTATGGCCGGGGGGGGAAACCGGGGAGCTGTTTTTT
clone size: few; J gene: TRBJ1-2; D gene: .; V gene: TRBV15; CDR3 protein: CATSSQLEEANYGYTF; CDR3 DNA: TGTGCCACCAGCTCACAGCTTGAGGAAGCTAACTATGGCTACACCTTC
clone size: few; J gene: TRBJ2-3; D gene: TRBD2; V gene: TRBV19; CDR3 protein: CASSIGSGGLDTQYF; CDR3 DNA: TGTGCCAGTAGTATAGGTAGCGGGGGCTTAGATACGCAGTATTTT
clone size: many; J gene: TRBJ2-2; D gene: .; V gene: TRBV7-9; CDR3 protein: CASSLVMGPNTGELFF; CDR3 DNA: TGTGCCAGCAGCTTAGTAATGGGTCCGAACACCGGGGAGCTGTTTTTT
clone size: .; J gene: TRBJ2-5; D gene: TRBD2; V gene: TRBV5-1; CDR3 protein: CASSLYRTRGGETQYF; CDR3 DNA: TGCGCCAGCAGCTTGTACAGGACTAGGGGTGGGGAGACCCAGTACTTC
clone size: many; J gene: TRBJ2-2; D gene: TRBD2; V gene: TRBV6-1; CDR3 protein: CASSEMWGGTGELFF; CDR3 DNA: TGTGCCAGCAGTGAAATGTGGGGGGGTACCGGGGAGCTGTTTTTT
clone size: many; J gene: TRBJ2-7; D gene: TRBD1; V gene: TRBV18; CDR3 protein: CASSPRDRGAHEQYF; CDR3 DNA: TGTGCCAGCTCACCTCGGGACAGGGGTGCGCACGAGCAGTACTTC
clone size: many; J gene: TRBJ2-3; D gene: TRBD2; V gene: TRBV20-1; CDR3 protein: CSARDRRSGGITDTQYF; CDR3 DNA: TGCAGTGCTAGAGATCGGCGGTCGGGGGGAATCACAGATACGCAGTATTTT
clone size: many; J gene: TRBJ2-7; D gene: .; V gene: TRBV5-1; CDR3 protein: CASNNGGKQIYEQYF; CDR3 DNA: TGCGCCAGCAACAACGGGGGAAAACAGATCTACGAGCAGTACTTC
clone size: few; J gene: TRBJ1-2; D gene: TRBD1; V gene: TRBV18; CDR3 protein: CASSLGRQGTGYGYTF; CDR3 DNA: TGTGCCAGCTCACTGGGACGACAGGGAACGGGCTATGGCTACACCTTC
clone size: many; J gene: TRBJ2-7; D gene: .; V gene: TRBV5-1; CDR3 protein: CASRISSYEQYF; CDR3 DNA: TGCGCCAGCAGGATCTCCTCCTACGAGCAGTACTTC
clone size: .; J gene: TRBJ2-7; D gene: TRBD2; V gene: TRBV12-3/TRBV12-4; CDR3 protein: CASTKEGRRGDYEQYF; CDR3 DNA: TGTGCCAGCACCAAAGAGGGGAGGCGGGGGGACTACGAGCAGTACTTC
clone size: .; J gene: TRBJ1-1; D gene: TRBD1; V gene: TRBV12-3/TRBV12-4; CDR3 protein: CASSRDSVNTEAFF; CDR3 DNA: TGTGCCAGCAGCCGGGACAGCGTGAACACTGAAGCTTTCTTT
clone size: many; J gene: TRBJ2-7; D gene: .; V gene: TRBV20-1; CDR3 protein: CSAYLMGPEQYF; CDR3 DNA: TGCAGTGCCTACCTGATGGGGCCCGAGCAGTACTTC
clone size: .; J gene: TRBJ2-1; D gene: TRBD2; V gene: TRBV24-1; CDR3 protein: CATSDPPGLAGVSEHFF; CDR3 DNA: TGTGCCACCAGTGACCCCCCGGGACTAGCGGGGGTTAGTGAGCACTTCTTC
clone size: many; J gene: TRBJ1-4; D gene: .; V gene: TRBV5-1; CDR3 protein: CASKFEVGEKLFF; CDR3 DNA: TGCGCCAGCAAGTTTGAGGTTGGTGAAAAACTGTTTTTT
clone size: few; J gene: TRBJ2-5; D gene: TRBD1; V gene: TRBV5-4; CDR3 protein: CASTTQGGQETQYF; CDR3 DNA: TGTGCCAGCACCACACAGGGGGGCCAAGAGACCCAGTACTTC
clone size: .; J gene: TRBJ2-1; D gene: .; V gene: TRBV18; CDR3 protein: CASTQVLGFNEQFF; CDR3 DNA: TGTGCCAGCACCCAGGTACTGGGATTCAATGAGCAGTTCTTC
clone size: .; J gene: TRBJ1-4; D gene: .; V gene: TRBV10-1; CDR3 protein: CASSAGTPSLKLFF; CDR3 DNA: TGCGCCAGCAGTGCCGGGACACCATCTCTAAAACTGTTTTTT
clone size: few; J gene: TRBJ1-2; D gene: .; V gene: TRBV4-3; CDR3 protein: CASSQDIMSYGYTF; CDR3 DNA: TGCGCCAGCAGCCAAGATATCATGAGCTATGGCTACACCTTC
clone size: few; J gene: TRBJ1-4; D gene: .; V gene: TRBV27; CDR3 protein: CASSWGGGSNEKLFF; CDR3 DNA: TGTGCCAGCAGTTGGGGGGGCGGCTCTAATGAAAAACTGTTTTTT
clone size: few; J gene: TRBJ1-6; D gene: .; V gene: TRBV7-8; CDR3 protein: CASNLQAQGVYNSPLHF; CDR3 DNA: TGTGCCAGCAATCTTCAGGCCCAGGGCGTGTATAATTCACCCCTCCACTTT
clone size: many; J gene: TRBJ1-3; D gene: .; V gene: TRBV18; CDR3 protein: CASSPSGTVSGNTIYF; CDR3 DNA: TGTGCCAGCTCACCCTCCGGGACCGTCTCTGGAAACACCATATATTTT
clone size: .; J gene: TRBJ2-7; D gene: .; V gene: TRBV3-1; CDR3 protein: CASSQARTYEQYF; CDR3 DNA: TGTGCCAGCAGCCAAGCCAGGACCTACGAGCAGTACTTC
clone size: many; J gene: TRBJ2-7; D gene: .; V gene: TRBV7-8; CDR3 protein: CASSLVVRGGLNEQYF; CDR3 DNA: TGTGCCAGCAGCTTAGTAGTCCGAGGGGGGCTCAACGAGCAGTACTTC
clone size: many; J gene: TRBJ2-2; D gene: TRBD2; V gene: TRBV7-2; CDR3 protein: CASSWGLAGNTGELFF; CDR3 DNA: TGTGCCAGCAGCTGGGGACTAGCGGGGAACACCGGGGAGCTGTTTTTT
clone size: few; J gene: TRBJ1-2; D gene: TRBD1; V gene: TRBV5-5; CDR3 protein: CASSPDRAVLYGYTF; CDR3 DNA: TGTGCCAGCAGCCCGGACAGGGCCGTCCTCTATGGCTACACCTTC
clone size: .; J gene: TRBJ2-6; D gene: .; V gene: TRBV19; CDR3 protein: CASSVTGFPTGANVLTF; CDR3 DNA: TGTGCCAGTAGTGTAACAGGGTTCCCTACTGGGGCCAACGTCCTGACTTTC
clone size: many; J gene: TRBJ1-2; D gene: .; V gene: TRBV6-2/TRBV6-3; CDR3 protein: CASSGPGSNYGYTF; CDR3 DNA: TGTGCCAGCAGCGGTCCGGGCTCTAACTATGGCTACACCTTC
clone size: .; J gene: TRBJ2-1; D gene: TRBD1; V gene: TRBV7-2; CDR3 protein: CASSLAVGQAYNEQFF; CDR3 DNA: TGTGCCAGCAGCTTAGCAGTCGGACAGGCGTACAATGAGCAGTTCTTC
clone size: .; J gene: TRBJ2-2; D gene: .; V gene: TRBV6-5; CDR3 protein: CASRAYRDTGELFF; CDR3 DNA: TGTGCCAGCAGGGCATACAGGGACACCGGGGAGCTGTTTTTT
clone size: .; J gene: TRBJ1-5; D gene: .; V gene: TRBV7-9; CDR3 protein: CASSLEGVAGWQPQHF; CDR3 DNA: TGTGCCAGCAGCTTAGAAGGAGTGGCAGGGTGGCAGCCCCAGCATTTT